A selection of T cell receptor beta chains follows, all from one sample in a study of blood T cell repertoires in COVID-19. Sequenced by immunoSEQ multiplex PCR; TCRdb stores in-frame clones only, minus some. Of some 200,000 clones listed, about 81% were seen once; the top ten hold roughly an eighth. Material for sequencing was peripheral blood. These receptors all stem from a man aged 25 to 45 with active or convalescent COVID-19. CDR3s include the opening cysteine and the closing phenylalanine or tryptophan.

>TRBV4-1
CASSPAPVSGNTIYF
>TRBV19
CASSIDNRPNLGLFF
>TRBV5-8
CASSRGLAVNTGELFF
>TRBV6-5
CASRWAPGELFF
>TRBV12-3/TRBV12-4
CASSTEVNYGYTF
>TRBV29-1
CSVENRVPAITEAFF
>TRBV10-2
CASSELAGGGGTDTQYF
>TRBV3-1/TRBV3-2
CASSQDVGQGLYGYTF
>TRBV7-9
CASSLGTGASNYGYTF
>TRBV7-9
CASSSSPGFDEAFF
>TRBV2
CASTPGGLQETQYF
>TRBV11-2
CASSRTGFTGELFF